This T cell receptor beta chain emerged from a study of blood T cells in healthy people across ages. Study-wide results and limits: Older individuals had lower TCR beta diversity per million T cells (the decline was roughly linear).

Between the trimmed V and J ends, which lost 1 base and 0 bases, there was a span of 9 bases. The length of the CDR3 is 15 residues. CDR1 LGHNT and CDR2 FRNRAP come from the germline V gene. Next came a second PCR, run for roughly 7 to 12 cycles, which used a sample-barcoded 5' primer along with a J-beta primer mix. MiXCR, applied by TCRdb to the 5' RACE reads, yields one record per CDR3 protein. The sample shows hundreds of thousands of distinct CDR3 sequences, 55% to 70% of them seen only once. As to this clonotype: No antigen is known for it.

The chain is built from TRBV12-5 and TRBJ1-1, with no clear D. The specimen sequenced was blood. This clonotype was sampled from a young man in good health. CDR3 region: CASGLGDLVNTEAFF. The CDR3 nucleotides are TGTGCTAGTGGTTTGGGTGATCTTGTGAACACTGAAGCTTTCTTT.